The 19 T cell receptor beta chains in this list originate from one sample, sequenced in a study of T cell responses to AZD1222 COVID-19 vaccine (dated by TCRdb to the early 2020s). Sample time point, as interpreted from the label and publication: about 28 days (+/-7) after the second vaccine dose. The protocol used for the library was the immunoSEQ multiplex PCR assay. TCRdb stores this immuneACCESS table with in-frame sequences only. Part of the clones is absent; in the studies checked, under half of the shortfall reflects unresolved V genes, and no reason is known for the rest. The sample table shows some 83,000 clones, and 89% are seen once. The ten largest account for about 5.5% of the sample. Here the sequenced sample was peripheral blood, taken 28 days after the second AZD1222 dose. Receptors were obtained from an adult who received the AZD1222 COVID-19 vaccine.

V is TRBV11-2 and J is TRBJ1-6; D may be TRBD1 (6 bases). CDR3 length: 14 residues. The germline V gene has CDR1 SGHAT and CDR2 FQNNGV. The V end was cut by 3 bases, the J end by 6 bases, with 9 bases between. The CDR3 reads CASSFGQPNSPLHF. DNA for the CDR3: TGTGCCAGCAGCTTCGGACAGCCTAATTCACCCCTCCACTTT.

In this sample, this clone turned up once. V usage is TRBV11-2 and J usage is TRBJ2-3; the D gene is possibly TRBD1 (7 bases). Trimming stripped 5 bases from V and 2 bases from J, with 17 bases between. The CDR3 covers 16 residues. Germline lookup yields CDR1 SGHAT and CDR2 FQNNGV. Here the CDR3 reads CASSPQQGTHTDTQYF. In DNA form, the CDR3 reads TGTGCCAGCAGCCCTCAACAGGGGACTCACACAGATACGCAGTATTTT. Filled out from reference TRBV11-2 and TRBJ2-3, the complete variable domain reads EAGVAQSPRYKIIEKRQSVAFWCNPISGHATLYWYQQILGQGPKLLIQFQNNGVVDDSQLPKDRFSAERLKGVDSTLKIQPAKLEDSAVYLCASSPQQGTHTDTQYFGPGTRLTVL.

CDR3 sequence reads: CASSFLDRGVNYDSPLHF. CDR3 coding DNA: TGTGCCAGCAGTTTTCTGGACAGGGGGGTTAATTACGATTCACCCCTCCACTTT. The rearrangement joins TRBV27 to TRBJ1-6, with 10 bases that match TRBD1. The V gene's germline CDR1 is MNHEY and CDR2 SMNVEV (reference sequence). J was trimmed by 8 bases and V by 3 bases; bases with no gene match: 13. The CDR3 spans 18 residues.

In this sample, this clone turned up once. The J gene is TRBJ1-1, the V gene TRBV5-5; 8 nucleotides line up with TRBD1. The junction had 16 bases not matched to a gene; V was cut back by 5 bases and J by 7 bases. Germline values: CDR1 SGHKS, CDR2 YYEKEE (reference sequence). The CDR3 sequence is 16 residues long. The CDR3 is CASSGSGTGEQIEAFF. The DNA for the CDR3 is TGTGCCAGCAGTGGTTCCGGGACAGGCGAACAGATTGAAGCTTTCTTT.

The rearrangement uses TRBV6-1 and TRBJ1-6, with 7 bases that match TRBD1. The CDR3 covers 15 residues. Germline lookup yields CDR1 MNHNS and CDR2 SASEGT. J was trimmed by 4 bases and V by 3 bases; bases with no gene match: 3. The CDR3 region has the DNA TGTGCCAGCAGTGACCCGACAGGGTATAATTCACCCCTCCACTTT. Its translation is CASSDPTGYNSPLHF.

This rearrangement joins TRBV5-1 to TRBJ2-7, with D unresolved. The CDR3 is made up of 14 amino acids. From germline, CDR1 is SGHRS and CDR2 YFSETQ. Trimming left V 0 bases short and J 5 bases short, with 12 bases between. This CDR3 is CASSLELGMDEQYF. CDR3 in DNA: TGCGCCAGCAGCTTGGAACTGGGAATGGACGAGCAGTACTTC.

The chain employs TRBV15 and TRBJ2-7, with D perhaps matching TRBD2 (6 bases). The CDR3 is made up of 14 amino acids. Trimming cost V 8 bases and J 3 bases, with 17 bases left between them. Germline loops: CDR1 LNHNV, CDR2 YYDKDF (reference sequence). The CDR3 DNA reads as TGTGCCACCTCACCCAGACTAGGAGACTACGAGCAGTACTTC. It codes for CATSPRLGDYEQYF.

This rearrangement joins TRBV27 to TRBJ1-2; no definite D call. The germline gives CDR1 MNHEY, CDR2 SMNVEV (reference sequence). Trimming removed 3 bases at V and 5 bases at J, with 13 bases between. This CDR3 contains 14 residues. CDR3 sequence: CASSLEGGGYGYTF. The CDR3 DNA is TGTGCCAGCAGTTTGGAGGGAGGAGGATATGGCTACACCTTC.

The chain employs TRBV5-1 and TRBJ2-7; 10 bases match TRBD1. CDR3 length: 15 residues. The V gene end was trimmed by 5 bases and the J gene end by 4 bases; junction bases not matched to a gene: 9. Germline-derived CDR1 and CDR2 are SGHRS and YFSETQ. The CDR3 nucleotides are TGCGCCAGCAGTCCCCTACCGGGACAGGGGTACGAGCAGTACTTC. It is translated as CASSPLPGQGYEQYF.

The V call is TRBV21-1, the J call TRBJ2-1; the table's D call, TRBD2, was not checked against the DNA. TRBV21-1 is given as a pseudogene. CDR3 length: 15 amino acids. CDR3 protein: CASSEDEGPANEQFF. The CDR3 nucleotides are TGTGCCAGCAGCGAGGACGAGGGCCCCGCCAATGAGCAGTTCTTC.

The V call is TRBV19, the J call TRBJ1-3; possible D gene TRBD1, 5 bases. CDR3 length: 19 amino acids. The germline V gene encodes CDR1 LNHDA and CDR2 SQIVND (reference sequence). The V and J ends lost 7 bases and 2 bases respectively, with 27 bases between them. CDR3 in amino acids: CASTTTLRGVPGPGNTIYF. CDR3 in DNA: TGTGCCAGTACTACTACATTGAGGGGCGTTCCCGGGCCTGGAAACACCATATATTTT.

The chain joins TRBV19 to TRBJ1-2; unclear D gene. The V end was cut by 8 bases, the J end by 4 bases, with 14 bases between. The CDR3 runs 13 residues. The germline V gene has CDR1 LNHDA and CDR2 SQIVND (reference sequence). The CDR3 loop reads CASRGFPVYGYTF. The CDR3 region has the DNA TGTGCCAGTCGCGGATTCCCGGTCTATGGCTACACCTTC.

The chain couples TRBV7-9 to TRBJ2-7, with no clear D. The CDR3 is 14 amino acids. V was shortened by 3 bases and J by 1 base, with 10 bases between the two germline ends. In germline, CDR1 is SEHNR, CDR2 FQNEAQ (reference sequence). Here the CDR3 reads CASSFTEKSYEQYF. The CDR3, as DNA: TGTGCCAGCAGCTTTACAGAGAAGTCCTACGAGCAGTACTTC.

The chain couples TRBV6-5 to TRBJ1-2; D unresolved. Germline loops: CDR1 MNHEY, CDR2 SVGAGI. Trimming took off 5 bases at V and 7 bases at J, with 11 bases between the two ends. The CDR3 sequence is 12 residues long. As DNA, the CDR3 is TGTGCCAGCAGTAGAGACACGAGTGGCTACACCTTC. Translated, it gives CASSRDTSGYTF.

The chain links TRBV2 to TRBJ2-1; no clear D. This CDR3 is 14 amino acids long. Germline-derived CDR1 and CDR2 are SNHLY and FYNNEI. Trimming took off 8 bases at V and 1 base at J, with 12 bases between the two ends. This CDR3 is CASPDQLSYNEQFF. CDR3 bases: TGTGCCAGCCCGGACCAACTTTCCTACAATGAGCAGTTCTTC.

V and J are TRBV20-1 and TRBJ1-1; no definite D call. Germline lookup yields CDR1 DFQATT and CDR2 SNEGSKA (reference sequence). The CDR3 has 11 amino acids. V dropped 3 bases and J dropped 7 bases, with 9 bases sitting between them. The CDR3 spells CSARGQIEAFF. CDR3 nucleotides: TGCAGTGCTAGGGGCCAGATTGAAGCTTTCTTT.

This sequence joins TRBV7-8 and TRBJ1-2; maybe TRBD1 (5 bases). This CDR3 region has 13 residues. V was cut by 5 bases and J by 8 bases, with 15 bases left in between. Germline-derived CDR1 and CDR2 are SGHVS and FQNEAQ. CDR3 bases: TGTGCCAGCAGCACGAGGGACGGCCGCGGCTACACCTTC. It encodes CASSTRDGRGYTF.

This chain uses TRBV19 with TRBJ1-2, with 10 bases lining up with TRBD1. The CDR3 spans 14 residues. J gave up 8 bases and V 3 bases, and 6 bases lay outside the gene matches. The germline gives CDR1 LNHDA, CDR2 SQIVND (reference sequence). DNA of the CDR3: TGTGCCAGTAGTATCGCGGGACAGGGGTACGGCTACACCTTC. Protein sequence: CASSIAGQGYGYTF.

This chain links TRBV6-5 with TRBJ2-7; the D gene is possibly TRBD2 (6 bases). The CDR3 is 12 residues long. CDR1 MNHEY and CDR2 SVGAGI come from the germline V gene. Trimming took off 2 bases at V and 6 bases at J, with 8 bases between the two ends. CDR3 residues: CASSYTGVEQYF. CDR3 DNA: TGTGCCAGCAGTTACACGGGGGTCGAGCAGTACTTC.